The clone carrying this T cell receptor beta chain was picked up a small number of times. The data were taken from a study of T-cell memory formation after mild COVID-19. TCRdb reprocessed the 5' RACE reads via MiXCR and lists one record per CDR3 protein. This table has 220,000 or so distinct CDR3 sequences, over 9% appearing once. There are 13 residues in the CDR3. CDR1 is SGHRS and CDR2 is YFSETQ in the germline V gene. Trimming took 0 bases from V and 10 from J, leaving 10 bases between them. Sequenced material: PBMCs or a T cell subset sorted from them (not recorded which). The receptor's source is a man aged 18 to 29 who had mild COVID-19 (a few samples of this study predate the infection). Cell type and time point are not known. The chain uses TRBV5-1 and TRBJ2-2; D assignment may be TRBD1 or TRBD2 (6 bases each). The CDR3 DNA follows: TGCGCCAGCAGCTTGGCCCGGGGGCAGGAGCTGTTTTTT. It encodes CASSLARGQELFF.